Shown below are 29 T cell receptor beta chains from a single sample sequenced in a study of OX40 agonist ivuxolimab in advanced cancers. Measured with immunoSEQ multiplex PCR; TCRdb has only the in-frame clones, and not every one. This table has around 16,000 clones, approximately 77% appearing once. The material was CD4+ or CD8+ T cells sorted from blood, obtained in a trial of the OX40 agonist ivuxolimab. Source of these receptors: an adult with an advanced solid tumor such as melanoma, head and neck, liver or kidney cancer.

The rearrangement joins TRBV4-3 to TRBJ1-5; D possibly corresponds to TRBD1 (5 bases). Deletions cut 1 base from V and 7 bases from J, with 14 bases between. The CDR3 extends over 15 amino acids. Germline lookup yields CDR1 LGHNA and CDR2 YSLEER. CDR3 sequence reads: CASSQGRGVGQPQHF. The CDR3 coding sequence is TGCGCCAGCAGCCAAGGTCGAGGGGTGGGGCAGCCCCAGCATTTT.

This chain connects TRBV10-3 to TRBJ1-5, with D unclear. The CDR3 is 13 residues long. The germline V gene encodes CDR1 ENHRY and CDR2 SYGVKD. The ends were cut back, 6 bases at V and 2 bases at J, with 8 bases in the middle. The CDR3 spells CAIRSWGNQPQHF. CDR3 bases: TGTGCCATCAGATCATGGGGCAATCAGCCCCAGCATTTT.

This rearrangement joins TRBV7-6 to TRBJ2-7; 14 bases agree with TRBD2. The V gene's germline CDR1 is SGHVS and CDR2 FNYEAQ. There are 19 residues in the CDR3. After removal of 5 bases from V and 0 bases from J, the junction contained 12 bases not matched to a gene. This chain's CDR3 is CASSQSGTSGGYSSYEQYF. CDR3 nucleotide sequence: TGTGCCAGCAGCCAAAGTGGGACTAGCGGGGGCTACTCCTCCTACGAGCAGTACTTC.

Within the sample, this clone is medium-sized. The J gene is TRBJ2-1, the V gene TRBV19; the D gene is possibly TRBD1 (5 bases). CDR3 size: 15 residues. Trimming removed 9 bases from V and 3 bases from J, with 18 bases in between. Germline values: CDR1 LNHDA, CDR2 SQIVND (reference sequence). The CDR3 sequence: CASEDGQGIYNEQFF. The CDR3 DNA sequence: TGTGCCAGCGAGGACGGCCAGGGTATCTACAATGAGCAGTTCTTC.

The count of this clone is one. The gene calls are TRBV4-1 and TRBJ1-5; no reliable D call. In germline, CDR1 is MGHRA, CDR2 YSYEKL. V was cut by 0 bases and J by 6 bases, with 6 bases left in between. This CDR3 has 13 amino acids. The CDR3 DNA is TGCGCCAGCAGCCAAGAGCTTTTTCAGCCCCAGCATTTT. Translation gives CASSQELFQPQHF.

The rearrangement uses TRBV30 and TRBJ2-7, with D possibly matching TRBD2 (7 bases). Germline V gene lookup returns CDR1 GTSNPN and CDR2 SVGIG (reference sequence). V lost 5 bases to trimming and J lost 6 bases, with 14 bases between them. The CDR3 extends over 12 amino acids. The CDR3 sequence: CAWGGARTEQYF. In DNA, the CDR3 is TGTGCCTGGGGGGGGGCGAGGACCGAGCAGTACTTC.

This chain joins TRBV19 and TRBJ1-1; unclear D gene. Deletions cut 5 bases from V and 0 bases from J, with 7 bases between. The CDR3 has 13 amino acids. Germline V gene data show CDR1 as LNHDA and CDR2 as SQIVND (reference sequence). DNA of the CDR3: TGTGCCAGTAGTTGGCGGCTGAACACTGAAGCTTTCTTT. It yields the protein CASSWRLNTEAFF.

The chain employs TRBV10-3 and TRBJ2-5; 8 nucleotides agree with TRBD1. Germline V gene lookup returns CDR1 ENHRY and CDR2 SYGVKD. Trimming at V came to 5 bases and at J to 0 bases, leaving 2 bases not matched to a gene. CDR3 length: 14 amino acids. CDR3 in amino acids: CAISLGQDQETQYF. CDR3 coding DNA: TGTGCCATCAGTCTGGGACAGGACCAAGAGACCCAGTACTTC.

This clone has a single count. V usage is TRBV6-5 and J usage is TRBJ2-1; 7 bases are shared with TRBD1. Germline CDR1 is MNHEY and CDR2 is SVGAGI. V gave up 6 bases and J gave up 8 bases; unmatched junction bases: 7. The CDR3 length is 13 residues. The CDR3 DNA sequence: TGTGCCAGCAGGGAGACAGGGATGTATGAGCAGTTCTTC. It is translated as CASRETGMYEQFF.

CDR3 region: CASSESGGSYNEQFF. The DNA for the CDR3 is TGTGCCAGCAGTGAAAGCGGGGGCTCCTACAATGAGCAGTTCTTC. The chain combines TRBV6-4 with TRBJ2-1; 8 bases agree with TRBD2. Unmatched junction bases numbered 1, after V lost 3 bases and J lost 0 bases. CDR3 length equals 15 residues. Germline loops: CDR1 MRHNA, CDR2 SNTAGT.

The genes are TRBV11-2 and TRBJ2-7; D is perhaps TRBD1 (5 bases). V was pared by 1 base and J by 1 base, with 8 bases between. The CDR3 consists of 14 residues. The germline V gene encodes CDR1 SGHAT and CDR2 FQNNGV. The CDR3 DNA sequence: TGTGCCAGCAGCTTAGTGGACAAGTCCTACGAGCAGTACTTC. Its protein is CASSLVDKSYEQYF.

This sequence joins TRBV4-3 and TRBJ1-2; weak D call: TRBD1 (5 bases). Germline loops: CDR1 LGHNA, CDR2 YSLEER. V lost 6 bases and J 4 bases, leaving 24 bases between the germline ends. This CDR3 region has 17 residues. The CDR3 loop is CASSPSNAGRSLYGYTF. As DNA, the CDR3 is TGCGCCAGCAGTCCAAGCAATGCAGGGAGAAGCCTCTATGGCTACACCTTC.

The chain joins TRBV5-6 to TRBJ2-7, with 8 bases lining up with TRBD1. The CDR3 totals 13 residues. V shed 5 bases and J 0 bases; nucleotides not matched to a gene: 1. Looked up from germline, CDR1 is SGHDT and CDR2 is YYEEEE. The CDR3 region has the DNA TGTGCCAGCAGAGACAGGGGCTCCTACGAGCAGTACTTC. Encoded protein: CASRDRGSYEQYF.

CDR3 amino acids: CASQNDRGTGELFF. In nucleotides, the CDR3 is TGTGCCAGCCAGAACGACAGGGGCACCGGGGAGCTGTTTTTT. The chain couples TRBV6-6 to TRBJ2-2; 8 bases line up with TRBD1. The CDR3 extends over 14 amino acids. Germline V gives CDR1 MNHNY, CDR2 SVGAGI (reference sequence). After removal of 8 bases from V and 4 bases from J, the junction contained 6 bases not matched to a gene.

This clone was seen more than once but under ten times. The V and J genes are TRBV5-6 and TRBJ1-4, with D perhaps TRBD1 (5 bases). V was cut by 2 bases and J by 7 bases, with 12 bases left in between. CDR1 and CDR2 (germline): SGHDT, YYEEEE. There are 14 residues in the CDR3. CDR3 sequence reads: CASSLGGAGEKLFF. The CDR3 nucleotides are TGTGCCAGCAGCTTAGGAGGGGCGGGTGAAAAACTGTTTTTT.

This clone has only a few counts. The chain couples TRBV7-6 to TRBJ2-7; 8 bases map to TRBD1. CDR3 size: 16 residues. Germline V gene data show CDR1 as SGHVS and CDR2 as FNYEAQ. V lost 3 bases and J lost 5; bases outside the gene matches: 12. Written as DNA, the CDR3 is TGTGCCAGCAGCTTCCGGACAGGGCGTCTTGGGCACGAGCAGTACTTC. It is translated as CASSFRTGRLGHEQYF.

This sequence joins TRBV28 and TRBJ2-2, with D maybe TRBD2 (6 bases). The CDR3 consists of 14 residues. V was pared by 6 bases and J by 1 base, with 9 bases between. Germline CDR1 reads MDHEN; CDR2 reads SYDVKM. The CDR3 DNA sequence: TGTGCCAGCAGCCTGGGGGGGAACACCGGGGAGCTGTTTTTT. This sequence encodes CASSLGGNTGELFF.

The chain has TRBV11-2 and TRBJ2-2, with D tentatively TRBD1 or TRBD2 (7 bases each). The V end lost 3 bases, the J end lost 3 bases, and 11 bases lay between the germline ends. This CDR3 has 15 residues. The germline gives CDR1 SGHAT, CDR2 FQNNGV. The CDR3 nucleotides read TGTGCCAGCAGCTTGGGAGGGGGCTACACCGGGGAGCTGTTTTTT. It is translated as CASSLGGGYTGELFF.

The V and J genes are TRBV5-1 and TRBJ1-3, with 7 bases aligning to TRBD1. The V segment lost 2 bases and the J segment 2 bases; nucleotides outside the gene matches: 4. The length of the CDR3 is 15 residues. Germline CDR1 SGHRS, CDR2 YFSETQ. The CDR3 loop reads CASSFGDSAGNTIYF. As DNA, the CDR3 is TGCGCCAGCAGCTTTGGGGACAGTGCTGGAAACACCATATATTTT.

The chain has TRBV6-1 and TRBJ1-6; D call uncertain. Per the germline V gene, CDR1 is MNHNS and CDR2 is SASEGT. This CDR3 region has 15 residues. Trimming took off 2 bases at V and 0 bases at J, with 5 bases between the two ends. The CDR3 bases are TGTGCCAGCAGTGAACATATCTCCTATAATTCACCCCTCCACTTT. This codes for CASSEHISYNSPLHF.

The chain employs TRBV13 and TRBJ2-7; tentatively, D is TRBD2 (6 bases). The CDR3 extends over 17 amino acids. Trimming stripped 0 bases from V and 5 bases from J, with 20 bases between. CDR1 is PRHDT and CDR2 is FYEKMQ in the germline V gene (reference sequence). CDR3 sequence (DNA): TGTGCCAGCAGCTTAGGTGGTTTGGCGGGGACCTTCCACGAGCAGTACTTC. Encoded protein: CASSLGGLAGTFHEQYF.

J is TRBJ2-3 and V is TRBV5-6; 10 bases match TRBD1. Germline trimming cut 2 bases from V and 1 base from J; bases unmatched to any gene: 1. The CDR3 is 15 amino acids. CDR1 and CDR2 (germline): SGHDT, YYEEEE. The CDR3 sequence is CASSFGTGGTDTQYF. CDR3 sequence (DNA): TGTGCCAGCAGCTTCGGGACAGGGGGCACAGATACGCAGTATTTT.

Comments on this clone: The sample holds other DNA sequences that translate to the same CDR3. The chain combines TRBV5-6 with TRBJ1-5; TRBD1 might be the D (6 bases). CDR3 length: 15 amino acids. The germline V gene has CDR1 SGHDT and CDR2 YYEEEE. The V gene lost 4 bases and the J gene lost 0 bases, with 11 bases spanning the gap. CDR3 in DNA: TGTGCCAGCAGCCTAGGGACATATAGCAATCAGCCCCAGCATTTT. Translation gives CASSLGTYSNQPQHF.

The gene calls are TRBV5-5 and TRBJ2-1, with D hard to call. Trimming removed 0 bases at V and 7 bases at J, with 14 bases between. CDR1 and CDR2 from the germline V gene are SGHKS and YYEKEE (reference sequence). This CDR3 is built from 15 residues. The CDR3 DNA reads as TGTGCCAGCAGCTTGGTTTCGGGTAGCAGTAATGAGCAGTTCTTC. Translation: CASSLVSGSSNEQFF.

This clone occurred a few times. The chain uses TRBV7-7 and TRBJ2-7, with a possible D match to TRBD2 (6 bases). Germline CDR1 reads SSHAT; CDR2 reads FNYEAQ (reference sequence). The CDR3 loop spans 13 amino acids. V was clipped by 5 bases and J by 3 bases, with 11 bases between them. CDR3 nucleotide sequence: TGTGCCAGCAGCGCGGGACCAAACTACGAGCAGTACTTC. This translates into CASSAGPNYEQYF.

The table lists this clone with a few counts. CDR3: CASSRTSGGDTQYF. The CDR3 DNA is TGCGCCAGCAGCCGGACTAGCGGGGGGGATACGCAGTATTTT. This rearrangement joins TRBV4-1 to TRBJ2-3, with TRBD2 matching over 14 bases. Trimming at V came to 4 bases and at J to 6 bases, leaving 0 bases not matched to a gene. In germline, CDR1 is MGHRA, CDR2 YSYEKL. The CDR3 runs 14 residues.

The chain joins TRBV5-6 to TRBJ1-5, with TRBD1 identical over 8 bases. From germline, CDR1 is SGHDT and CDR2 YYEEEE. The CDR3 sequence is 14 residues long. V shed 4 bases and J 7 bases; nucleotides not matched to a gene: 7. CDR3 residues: CASSLGQDGQPQHF. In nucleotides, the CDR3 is TGTGCCAGCAGCCTGGGACAGGATGGGCAGCCCCAGCATTTT. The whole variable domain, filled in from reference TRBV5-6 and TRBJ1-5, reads DAGVTQSPTHLIKTRGQQVTLRCSPKSGHDTVSWYQQALGQGPQFIFQYYEEEERQRGNFPDRFSGHQFPNYSSELNVNALLLGDSALYLCASSLGQDGQPQHFGDGTRLSIL.

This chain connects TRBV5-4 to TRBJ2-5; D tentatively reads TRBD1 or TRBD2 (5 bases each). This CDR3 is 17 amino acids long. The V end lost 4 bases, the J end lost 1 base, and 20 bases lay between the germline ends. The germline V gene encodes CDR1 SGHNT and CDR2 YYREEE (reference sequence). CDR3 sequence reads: CASSHWYGEGTQETQYF. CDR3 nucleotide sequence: TGTGCCAGCAGCCATTGGTACGGTGAGGGGACCCAAGAGACCCAGTACTTC. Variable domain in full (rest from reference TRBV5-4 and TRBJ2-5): ETGVTQSPTHLIKTRGQQVTLRCSSQSGHNTVSWYQQALGQGPQFIFQYYREEENGRGNFPPRFSGLQFPNYSSELNVNALELDDSALYLCASSHWYGEGTQETQYFGPGTRLLVL.

The CDR3 DNA is TGCGCCAGCAGCCTGGCCGGGACAGATTACAATGAGCAGTTCTTC. It is translated as CASSLAGTDYNEQFF. V and J are TRBV5-1 and TRBJ2-1; the match to TRBD1 covers 7 bases. CDR1 and CDR2 from the germline V gene are SGHRS and YFSETQ. The CDR3 covers 15 residues. The ends lost 4 bases at V and 4 bases at J; junction bases unmatched: 8. The entire variable domain, with the rest obtained from reference TRBV5-1 and TRBJ2-1, is as follows: KAGVTQTPRYLIKTRGQQVTLSCSPISGHRSVSWYQQTPGQGLQFLFEYFSETQRNKGNFPGRFSGRQFSNSRSEMNVSTLELGDSALYLCASSLAGTDYNEQFFGPGTRLTVL.